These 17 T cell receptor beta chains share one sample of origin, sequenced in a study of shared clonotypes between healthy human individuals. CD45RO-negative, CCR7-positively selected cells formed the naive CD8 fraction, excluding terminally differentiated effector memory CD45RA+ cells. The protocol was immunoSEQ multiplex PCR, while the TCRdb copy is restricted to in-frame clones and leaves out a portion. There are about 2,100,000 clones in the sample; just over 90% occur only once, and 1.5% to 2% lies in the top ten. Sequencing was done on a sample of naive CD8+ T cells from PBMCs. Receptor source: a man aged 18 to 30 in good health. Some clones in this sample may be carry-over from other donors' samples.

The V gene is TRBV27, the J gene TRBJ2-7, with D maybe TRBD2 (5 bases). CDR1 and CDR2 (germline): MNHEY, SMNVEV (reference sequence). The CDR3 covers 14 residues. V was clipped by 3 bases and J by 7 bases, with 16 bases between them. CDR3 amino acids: CASSFPIPPGEQYF. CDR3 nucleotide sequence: TGTGCCAGCAGTTTCCCCATTCCTCCGGGGGAGCAGTACTTC.

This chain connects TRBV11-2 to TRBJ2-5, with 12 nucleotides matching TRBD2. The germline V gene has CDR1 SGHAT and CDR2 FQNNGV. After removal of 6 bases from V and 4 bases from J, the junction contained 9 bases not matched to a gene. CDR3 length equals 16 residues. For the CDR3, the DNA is TGTGCCAGCAGATCCCGGACTAGCGGGGACGGAGAGACCCAGTACTTC. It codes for CASRSRTSGDGETQYF.

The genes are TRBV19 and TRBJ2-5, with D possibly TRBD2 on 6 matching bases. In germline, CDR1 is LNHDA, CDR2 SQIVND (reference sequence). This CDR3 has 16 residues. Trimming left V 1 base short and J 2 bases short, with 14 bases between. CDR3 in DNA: TGTGCCAGTAGTATAGTTCATCTAGCGAAACAAGAGACCCAGTACTTC. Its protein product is CASSIVHLAKQETQYF.

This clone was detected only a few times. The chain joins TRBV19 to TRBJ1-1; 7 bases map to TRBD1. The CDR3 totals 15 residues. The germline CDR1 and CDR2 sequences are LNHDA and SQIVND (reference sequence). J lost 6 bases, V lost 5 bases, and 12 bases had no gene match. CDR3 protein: CASSLSAGGFPEAFF. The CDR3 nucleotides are TGTGCCAGTAGTCTCTCGGCAGGGGGGTTTCCTGAAGCTTTCTTT.

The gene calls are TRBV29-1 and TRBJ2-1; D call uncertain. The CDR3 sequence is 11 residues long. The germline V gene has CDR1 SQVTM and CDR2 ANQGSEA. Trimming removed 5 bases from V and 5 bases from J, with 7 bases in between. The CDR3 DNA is TGCAGCGTTACAGAAAACAATGAGCAGTTCTTC. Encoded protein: CSVTENNEQFF.

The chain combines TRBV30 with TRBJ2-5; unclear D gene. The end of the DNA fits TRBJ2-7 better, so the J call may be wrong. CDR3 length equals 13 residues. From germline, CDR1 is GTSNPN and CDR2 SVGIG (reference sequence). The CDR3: CAWSVGRIYEQYF. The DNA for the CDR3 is TGTGCCTGGAGTGTTGGACGGATCTACGAGCAGTACTTC.

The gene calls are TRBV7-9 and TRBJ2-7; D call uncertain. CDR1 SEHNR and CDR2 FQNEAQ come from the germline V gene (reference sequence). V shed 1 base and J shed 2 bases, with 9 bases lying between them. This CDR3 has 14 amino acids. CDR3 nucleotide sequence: TGTGCCAGCAGCTTAGATGGTGTTGCCTACGAGCAGTACTTC. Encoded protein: CASSLDGVAYEQYF.

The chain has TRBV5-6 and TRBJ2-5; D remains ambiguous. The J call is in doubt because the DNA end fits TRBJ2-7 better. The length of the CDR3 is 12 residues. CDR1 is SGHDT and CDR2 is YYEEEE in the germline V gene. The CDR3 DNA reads TGTGCCAGCAACTCGGAGACCTACGAGCAGTACTTC. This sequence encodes CASNSETYEQYF.

DNA of the CDR3: TGTGCCAGCAGCGATACTAGTCCGGGTGGTGAGCAGTTCTTC. The encoded protein is CASSDTSPGGEQFF. The chain links TRBV9 to TRBJ2-1; maybe TRBD2 (5 bases). V was cut by 3 bases and J by 9 bases, with 16 bases left in between. Germline assignment: CDR1 SGDLS and CDR2 YYNGEE. There are 14 residues in the CDR3. The whole variable domain, remainder taken from reference TRBV9 and TRBJ2-1, is DSGVTQTPKHLITATGQRVTLRCSPRSGDLSVYWYQQSLDQGLQFLIQYYNGEERAKGNILERFSAQQFPDLHSELNLSSLELGDSALYFCASSDTSPGGEQFFGPGTRLTVL.

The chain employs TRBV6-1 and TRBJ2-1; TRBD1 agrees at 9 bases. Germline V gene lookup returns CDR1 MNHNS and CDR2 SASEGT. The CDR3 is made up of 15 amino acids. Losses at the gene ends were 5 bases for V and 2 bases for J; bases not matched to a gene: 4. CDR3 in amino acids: CASSFGQGPYNEQFF. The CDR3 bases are TGTGCCAGCAGTTTCGGACAGGGGCCCTACAATGAGCAGTTCTTC.

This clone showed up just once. The CDR3 DNA reads as TGTGCCATCAGAGCAGTAGCGGGACCTTACAATGAGCAGTTCTTC. Its protein product is CAIRAVAGPYNEQFF. V gene TRBV10-3 combines with J gene TRBJ2-1; 8 bases are a match to TRBD2. V shed 6 bases, J shed 4 bases, and the junction held 8 bases outside the gene matches. The CDR3 sequence is 15 residues long. Germline V lookup: CDR1 ENHRY, CDR2 SYGVKD.

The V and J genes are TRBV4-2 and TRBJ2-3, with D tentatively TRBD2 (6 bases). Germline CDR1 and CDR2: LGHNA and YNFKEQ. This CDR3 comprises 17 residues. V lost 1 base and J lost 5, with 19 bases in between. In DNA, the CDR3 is TGTGCCAGCAGCCAAGTAGATGGGATCGCGGGAAGAGATACGCAGTATTTT. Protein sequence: CASSQVDGIAGRDTQYF.

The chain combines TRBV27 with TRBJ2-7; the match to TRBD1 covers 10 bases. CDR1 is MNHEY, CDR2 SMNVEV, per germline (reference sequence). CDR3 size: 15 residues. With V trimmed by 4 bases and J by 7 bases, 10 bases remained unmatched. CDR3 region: CASSYSGTGAWEQYF. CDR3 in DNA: TGTGCCAGCAGTTACTCCGGGACAGGGGCTTGGGAGCAGTACTTC.

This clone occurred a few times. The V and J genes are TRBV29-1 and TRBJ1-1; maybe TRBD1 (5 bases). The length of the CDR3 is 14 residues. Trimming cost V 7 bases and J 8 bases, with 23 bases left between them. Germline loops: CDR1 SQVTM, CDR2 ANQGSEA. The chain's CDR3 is CSASGGLSIGEAFF. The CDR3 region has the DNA TGCAGCGCTTCGGGGGGACTTTCCATAGGGGAAGCTTTCTTT. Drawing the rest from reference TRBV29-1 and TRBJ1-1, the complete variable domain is SAVISQKPSRDICQRGTSLTIQCQVDSQVTMMFWYRQQPGQSLTLIATANQGSEATYESGFVIDKFPISRPNLTFSTLTVSNMSPEDSSIYLCSASGGLSIGEAFFGQGTRLTVV.

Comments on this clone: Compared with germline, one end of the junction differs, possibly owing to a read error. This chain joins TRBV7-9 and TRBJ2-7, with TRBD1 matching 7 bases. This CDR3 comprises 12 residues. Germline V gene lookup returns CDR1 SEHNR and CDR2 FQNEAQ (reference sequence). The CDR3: CASSPVGGVTNF. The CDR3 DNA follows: TGTGCCAGCAGTCCCGTAGGGGGCGTGACCAACTTC.

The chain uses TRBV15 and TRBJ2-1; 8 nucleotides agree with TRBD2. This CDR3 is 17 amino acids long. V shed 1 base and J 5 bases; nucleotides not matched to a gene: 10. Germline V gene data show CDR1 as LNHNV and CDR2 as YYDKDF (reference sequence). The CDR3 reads CATSRGSIAGFDNEQFF. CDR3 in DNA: TGTGCCACCAGCAGAGGATCAATAGCGGGATTTGACAATGAGCAGTTCTTC. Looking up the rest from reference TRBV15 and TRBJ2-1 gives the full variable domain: DAMVIQNPRYQVTQFGKPVTLSCSQTLNHNVMYWYQQKSSQAPKLLFHYYDKDFNNEADTPDNFQSRRPNTSFCFLDIRSPGLGDTAMYLCATSRGSIAGFDNEQFFGPGTRLTVL.

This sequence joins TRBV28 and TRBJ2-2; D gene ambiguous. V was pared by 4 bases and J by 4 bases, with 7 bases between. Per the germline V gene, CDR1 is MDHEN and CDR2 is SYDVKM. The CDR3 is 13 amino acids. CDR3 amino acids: CASSSRSTGELFF. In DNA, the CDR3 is TGTGCCAGCAGTTCCAGGTCCACCGGGGAGCTGTTTTTT.